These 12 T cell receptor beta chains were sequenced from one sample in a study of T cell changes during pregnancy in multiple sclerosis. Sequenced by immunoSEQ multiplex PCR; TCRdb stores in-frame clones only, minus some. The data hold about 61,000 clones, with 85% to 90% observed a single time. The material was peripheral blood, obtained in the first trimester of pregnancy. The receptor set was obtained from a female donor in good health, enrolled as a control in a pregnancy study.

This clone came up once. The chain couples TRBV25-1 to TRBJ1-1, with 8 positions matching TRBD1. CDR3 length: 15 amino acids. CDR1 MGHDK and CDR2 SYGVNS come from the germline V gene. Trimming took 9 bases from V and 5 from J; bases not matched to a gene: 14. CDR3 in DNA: TGTGCCAGTTACCCGACAGGGGCCCGCGGTACTGAAGCTTTCTTT. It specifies CASYPTGARGTEAFF.

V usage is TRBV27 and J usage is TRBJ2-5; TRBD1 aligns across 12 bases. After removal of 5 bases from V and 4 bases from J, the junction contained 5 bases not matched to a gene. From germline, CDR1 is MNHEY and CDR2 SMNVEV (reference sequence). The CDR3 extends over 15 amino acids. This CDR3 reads CASSPGTGGRETQYF. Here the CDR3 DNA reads TGTGCCAGCAGTCCCGGGACAGGGGGCAGAGAGACCCAGTACTTC.

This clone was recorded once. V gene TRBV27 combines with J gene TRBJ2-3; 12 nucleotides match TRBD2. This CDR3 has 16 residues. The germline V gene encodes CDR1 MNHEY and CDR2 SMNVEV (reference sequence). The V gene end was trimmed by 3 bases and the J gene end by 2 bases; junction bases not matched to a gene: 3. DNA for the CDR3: TGTGCCAGCAGTTTTTGGACTAGCGGGAACACAGATACGCAGTATTTT. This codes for CASSFWTSGNTDTQYF.

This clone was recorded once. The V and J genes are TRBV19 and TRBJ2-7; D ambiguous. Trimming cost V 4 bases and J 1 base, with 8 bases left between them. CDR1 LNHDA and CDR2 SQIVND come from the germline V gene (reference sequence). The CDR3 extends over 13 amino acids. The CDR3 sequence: CASSSAVSYEQYF. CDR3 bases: TGTGCCAGTAGTAGCGCGGTGTCCTACGAGCAGTACTTC.

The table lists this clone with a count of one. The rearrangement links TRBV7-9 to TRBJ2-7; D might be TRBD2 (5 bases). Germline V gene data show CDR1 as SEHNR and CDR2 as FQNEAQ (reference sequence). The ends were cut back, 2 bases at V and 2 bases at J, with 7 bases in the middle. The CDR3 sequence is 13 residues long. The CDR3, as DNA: TGTGCCAGCAGCTTATACGGGGCCTACGAGCAGTACTTC. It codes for CASSLYGAYEQYF.

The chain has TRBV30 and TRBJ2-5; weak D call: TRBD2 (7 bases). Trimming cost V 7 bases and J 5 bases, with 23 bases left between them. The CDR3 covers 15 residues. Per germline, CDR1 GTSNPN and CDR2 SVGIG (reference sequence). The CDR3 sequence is CASGRDKGPGETQYF. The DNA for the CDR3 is TGTGCCTCGGGGAGGGACAAGGGTCCGGGGGAGACCCAGTACTTC. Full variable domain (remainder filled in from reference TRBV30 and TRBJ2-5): SQTIHQWPATLVQPVGSPLSLECTVEGTSNPNLYWYRQAAGRGLQLLFYSVGIGQISSEVPQNLSASRPQDRQFILSSKKLLLSDSGFYLCASGRDKGPGETQYFGPGTRLLVL.

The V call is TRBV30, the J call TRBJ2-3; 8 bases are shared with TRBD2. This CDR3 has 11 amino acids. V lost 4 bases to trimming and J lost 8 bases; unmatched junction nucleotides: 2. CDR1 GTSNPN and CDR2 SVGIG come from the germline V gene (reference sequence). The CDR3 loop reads CAWTRGGTQYF. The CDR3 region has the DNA TGTGCCTGGACTCGGGGGGGTACGCAGTATTTT.

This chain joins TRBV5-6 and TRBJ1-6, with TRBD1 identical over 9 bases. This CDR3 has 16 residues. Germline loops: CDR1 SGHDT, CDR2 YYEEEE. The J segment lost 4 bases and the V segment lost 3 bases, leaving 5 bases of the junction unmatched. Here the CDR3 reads CASSYGTGRYNSPLHF. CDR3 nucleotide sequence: TGTGCCAGCAGCTATGGGACAGGGAGGTATAATTCACCCCTCCACTTT.

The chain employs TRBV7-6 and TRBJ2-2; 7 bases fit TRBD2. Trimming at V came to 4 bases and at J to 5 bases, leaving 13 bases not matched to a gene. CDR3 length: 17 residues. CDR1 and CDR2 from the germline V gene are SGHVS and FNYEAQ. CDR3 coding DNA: TGTGCCAGCAGCTACCCCCGGCGGGCGGGGGATACCGGGGAGCTGTTTTTT. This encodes CASSYPRRAGDTGELFF.

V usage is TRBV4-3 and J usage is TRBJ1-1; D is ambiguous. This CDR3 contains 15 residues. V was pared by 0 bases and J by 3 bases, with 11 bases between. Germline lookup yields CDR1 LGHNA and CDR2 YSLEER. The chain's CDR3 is CASSQDIVGDTEAFF. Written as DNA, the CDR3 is TGCGCCAGCAGCCAAGATATTGTCGGGGACACTGAAGCTTTCTTT.

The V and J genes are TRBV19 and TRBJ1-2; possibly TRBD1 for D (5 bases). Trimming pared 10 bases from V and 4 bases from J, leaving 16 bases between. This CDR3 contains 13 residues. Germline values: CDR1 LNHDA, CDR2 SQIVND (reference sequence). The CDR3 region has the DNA TGTGCCACCTGGTCGGGGGAGATCTATGGCTACACCTTC. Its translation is CATWSGEIYGYTF.

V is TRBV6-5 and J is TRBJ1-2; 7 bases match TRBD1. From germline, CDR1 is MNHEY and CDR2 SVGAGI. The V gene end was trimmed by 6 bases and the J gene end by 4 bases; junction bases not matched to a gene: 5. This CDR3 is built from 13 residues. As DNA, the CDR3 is TGTGCCAGCAGCGACAGGGTGACCTATGGCTACACCTTC. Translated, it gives CASSDRVTYGYTF.